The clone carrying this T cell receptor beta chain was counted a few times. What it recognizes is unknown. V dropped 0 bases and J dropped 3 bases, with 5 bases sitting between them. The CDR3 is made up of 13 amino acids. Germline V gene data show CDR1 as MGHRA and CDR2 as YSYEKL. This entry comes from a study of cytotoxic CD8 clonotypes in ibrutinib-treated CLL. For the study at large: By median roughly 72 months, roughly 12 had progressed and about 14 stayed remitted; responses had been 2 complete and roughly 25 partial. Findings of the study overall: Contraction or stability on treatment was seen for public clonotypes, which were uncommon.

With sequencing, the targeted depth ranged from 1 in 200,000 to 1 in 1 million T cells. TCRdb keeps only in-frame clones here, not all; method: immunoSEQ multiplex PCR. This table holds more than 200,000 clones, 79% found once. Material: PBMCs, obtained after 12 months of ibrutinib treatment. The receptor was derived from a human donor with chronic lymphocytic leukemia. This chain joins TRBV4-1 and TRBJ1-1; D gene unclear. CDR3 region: CASSQDLYTEAFF. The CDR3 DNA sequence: TGCGCCAGCAGCCAAGACCTGTACACTGAAGCTTTCTTT.